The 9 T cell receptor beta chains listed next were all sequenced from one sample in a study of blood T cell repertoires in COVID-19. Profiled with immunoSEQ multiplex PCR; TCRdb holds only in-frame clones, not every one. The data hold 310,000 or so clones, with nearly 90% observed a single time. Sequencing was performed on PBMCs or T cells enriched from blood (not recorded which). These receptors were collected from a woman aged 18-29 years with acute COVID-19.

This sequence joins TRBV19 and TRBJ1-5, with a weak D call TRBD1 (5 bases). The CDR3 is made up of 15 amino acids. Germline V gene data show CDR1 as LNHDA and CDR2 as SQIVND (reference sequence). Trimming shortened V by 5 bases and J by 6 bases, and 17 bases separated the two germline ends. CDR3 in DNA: TGTGCCAGTAGTGCACGGGACGGGGGATCTCAGCCCCAGCATTTT. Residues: CASSARDGGSQPQHF.

The CDR3 here is CASSFPLTGGNYGYTF. The CDR3 coding sequence is TGTGCCAGCAGTTTCCCTTTGACAGGGGGTAACTATGGCTACACCTTC. The chain carries TRBV28 and TRBJ1-2; 9 bases line up with TRBD1. The CDR3 spans 16 residues. CDR1 and CDR2 from the germline V gene are MDHEN and SYDVKM. V trimming: 3 bases; J trimming: 1 base; junction bases outside the gene matches: 6.

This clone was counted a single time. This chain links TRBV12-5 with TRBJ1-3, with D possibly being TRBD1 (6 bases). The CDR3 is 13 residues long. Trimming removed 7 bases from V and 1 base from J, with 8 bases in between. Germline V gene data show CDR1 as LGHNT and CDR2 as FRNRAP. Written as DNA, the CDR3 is TGTGCTAGTGACAGGGCGTCTGGAAACACCATATATTTT. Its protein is CASDRASGNTIYF.

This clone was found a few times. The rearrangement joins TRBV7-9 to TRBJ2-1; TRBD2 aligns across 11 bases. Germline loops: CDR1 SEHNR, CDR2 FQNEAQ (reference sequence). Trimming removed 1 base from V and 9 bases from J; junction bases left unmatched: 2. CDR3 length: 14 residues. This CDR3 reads CASSLVAGGAEQFF. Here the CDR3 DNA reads TGTGCCAGCAGCTTAGTAGCGGGAGGGGCTGAGCAGTTCTTC. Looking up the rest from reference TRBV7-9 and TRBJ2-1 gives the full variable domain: DTGVSQNPRHKITKRGQNVTFRCDPISEHNRLYWYRQTLGQGPEFLTYFQNEAQLEKSRLLSDRFSAERPKGSFSTLEIQRTEQGDSAMYLCASSLVAGGAEQFFGPGTRLTVL.

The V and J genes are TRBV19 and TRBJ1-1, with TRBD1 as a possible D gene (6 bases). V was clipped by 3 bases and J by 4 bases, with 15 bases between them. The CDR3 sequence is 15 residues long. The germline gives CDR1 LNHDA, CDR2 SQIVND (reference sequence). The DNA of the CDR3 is TGTGCCAGTAGTATCCCGGACAGTCGCGGCACTGAAGCTTTCTTT. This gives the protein CASSIPDSRGTEAFF.

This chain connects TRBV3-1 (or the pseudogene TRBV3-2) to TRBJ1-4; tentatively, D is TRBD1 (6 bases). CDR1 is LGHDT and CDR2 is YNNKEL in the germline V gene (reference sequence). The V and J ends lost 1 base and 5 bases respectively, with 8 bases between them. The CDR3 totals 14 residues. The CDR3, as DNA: TGTGCCAGCAGCCAAGTGACAGGAAATGAAAAACTGTTTTTT. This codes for CASSQVTGNEKLFF.

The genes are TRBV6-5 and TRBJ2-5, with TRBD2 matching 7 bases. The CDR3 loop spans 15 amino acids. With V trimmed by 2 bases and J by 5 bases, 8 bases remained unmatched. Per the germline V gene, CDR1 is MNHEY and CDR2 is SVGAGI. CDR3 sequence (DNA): TGTGCCAGCAGTTACGCTAGCGGTGTCCCTGAGACCCAGTACTTC. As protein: CASSYASGVPETQYF.

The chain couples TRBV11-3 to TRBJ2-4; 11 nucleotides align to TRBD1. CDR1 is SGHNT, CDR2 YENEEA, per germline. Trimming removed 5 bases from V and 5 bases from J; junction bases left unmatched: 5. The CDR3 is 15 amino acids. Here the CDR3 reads CASSQGTGGENIQYF. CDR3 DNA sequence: TGTGCCAGCAGCCAAGGGACAGGGGGAGAAAACATTCAGTACTTC.

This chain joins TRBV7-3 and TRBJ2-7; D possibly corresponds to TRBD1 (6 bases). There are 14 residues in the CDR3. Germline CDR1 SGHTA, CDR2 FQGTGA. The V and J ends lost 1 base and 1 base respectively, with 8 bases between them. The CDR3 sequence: CASSLIGGSYEQYF. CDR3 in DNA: TGTGCCAGCAGCTTAATAGGGGGTTCCTACGAGCAGTACTTC.